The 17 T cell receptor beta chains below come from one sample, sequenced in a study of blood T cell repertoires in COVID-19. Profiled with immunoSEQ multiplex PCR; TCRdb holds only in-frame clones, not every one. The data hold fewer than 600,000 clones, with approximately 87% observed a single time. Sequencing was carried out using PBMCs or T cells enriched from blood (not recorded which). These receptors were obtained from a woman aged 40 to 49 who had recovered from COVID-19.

DNA for the CDR3: TGCGCCAGTAAGACAGGGACTAGCCCTACATACAATGAGCAGTTCTTC. Translation: CASKTGTSPTYNEQFF. This chain joins TRBV5-1 and TRBJ2-1; 9 bases map to TRBD2. Per germline, CDR1 SGHRS and CDR2 YFSETQ. Trimming cost V 8 bases and J 4 bases; bases outside gene matches: 13. The CDR3 is made up of 16 amino acids.

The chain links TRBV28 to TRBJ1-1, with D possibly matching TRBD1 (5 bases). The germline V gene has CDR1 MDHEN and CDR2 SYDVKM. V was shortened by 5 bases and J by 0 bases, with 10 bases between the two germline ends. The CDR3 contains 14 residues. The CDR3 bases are TGTGCCAGCAGTACAAGGGGCCTGAACACTGAAGCTTTCTTT. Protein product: CASSTRGLNTEAFF. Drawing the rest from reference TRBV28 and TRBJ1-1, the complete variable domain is DVKVTQSSRYLVKRTGEKVFLECVQDMDHENMFWYRQDPGLGLRLIYFSYDVKMKEKGDIPEGYSVSREKKERFSLILESASTNQTSMYLCASSTRGLNTEAFFGQGTRLTVV.

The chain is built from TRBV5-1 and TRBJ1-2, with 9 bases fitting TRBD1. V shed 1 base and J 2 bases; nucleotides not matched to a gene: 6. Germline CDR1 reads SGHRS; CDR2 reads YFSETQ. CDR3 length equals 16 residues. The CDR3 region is CASSLTGGRGNYGYTF. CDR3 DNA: TGCGCCAGCAGCTTGACAGGGGGCCGCGGCAACTATGGCTACACCTTC.

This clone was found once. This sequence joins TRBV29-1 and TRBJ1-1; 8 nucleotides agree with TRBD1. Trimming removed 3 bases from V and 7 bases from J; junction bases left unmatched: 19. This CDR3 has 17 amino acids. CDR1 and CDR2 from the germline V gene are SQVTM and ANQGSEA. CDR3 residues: CSVDLDRDSITGGEAFF. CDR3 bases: TGCAGCGTTGACCTGGACAGGGACAGTATAACCGGGGGTGAAGCTTTCTTT.

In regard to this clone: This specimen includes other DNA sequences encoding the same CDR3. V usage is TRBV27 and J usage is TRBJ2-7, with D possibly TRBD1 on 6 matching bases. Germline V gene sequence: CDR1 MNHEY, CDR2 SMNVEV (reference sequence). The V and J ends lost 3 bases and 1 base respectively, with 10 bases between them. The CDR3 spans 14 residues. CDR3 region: CASSFGGGSYEQYF. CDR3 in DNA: TGTGCCAGCAGTTTTGGGGGCGGTTCCTACGAGCAGTACTTC.

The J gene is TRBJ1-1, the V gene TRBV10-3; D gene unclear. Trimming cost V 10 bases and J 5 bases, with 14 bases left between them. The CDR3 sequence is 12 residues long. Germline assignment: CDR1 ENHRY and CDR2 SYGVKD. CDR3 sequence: CASLERWTEAFF. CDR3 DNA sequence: TGTGCCAGCCTAGAGCGGTGGACTGAAGCTTTCTTT.

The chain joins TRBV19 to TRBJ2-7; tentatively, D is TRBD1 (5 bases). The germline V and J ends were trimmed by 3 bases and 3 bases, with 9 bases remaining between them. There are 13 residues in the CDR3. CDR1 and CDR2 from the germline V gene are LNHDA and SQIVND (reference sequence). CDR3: CASSMAGLYEQYF. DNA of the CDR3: TGTGCCAGTAGTATGGCAGGGCTCTACGAGCAGTACTTC.

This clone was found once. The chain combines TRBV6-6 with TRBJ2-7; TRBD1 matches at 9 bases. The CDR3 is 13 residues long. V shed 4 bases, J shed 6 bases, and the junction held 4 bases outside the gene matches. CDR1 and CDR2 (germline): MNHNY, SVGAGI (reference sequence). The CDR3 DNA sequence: TGTGCCAGCAGTTCGGGACAGGGTGGCGAGCAGTACTTC. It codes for CASSSGQGGEQYF.

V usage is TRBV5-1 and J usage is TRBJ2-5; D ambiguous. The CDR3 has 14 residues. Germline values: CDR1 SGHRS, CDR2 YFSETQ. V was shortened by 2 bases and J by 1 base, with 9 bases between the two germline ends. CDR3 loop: CASSLVGSQETQYF. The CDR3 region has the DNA TGCGCCAGCAGCTTAGTTGGCAGCCAAGAGACCCAGTACTTC.

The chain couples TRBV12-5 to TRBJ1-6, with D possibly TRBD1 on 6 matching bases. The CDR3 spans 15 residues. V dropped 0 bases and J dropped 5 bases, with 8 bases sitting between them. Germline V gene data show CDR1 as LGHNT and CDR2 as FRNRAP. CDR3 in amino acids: CASGLVTGNNSPLHF. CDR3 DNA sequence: TGTGCTAGTGGTTTGGTGACAGGAAATAATTCACCCCTCCACTTT.

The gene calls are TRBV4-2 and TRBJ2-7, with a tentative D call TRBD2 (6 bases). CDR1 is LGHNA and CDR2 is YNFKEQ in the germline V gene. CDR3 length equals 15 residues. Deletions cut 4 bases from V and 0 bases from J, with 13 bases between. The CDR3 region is CASSLRDDSSYEQYF. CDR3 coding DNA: TGTGCCAGCAGCCTGCGGGACGACAGCTCCTACGAGCAGTACTTC.

The CDR3 DNA follows: TGTGCCAGCAGCCCCCACCCCGCTACAGGGACTAATGAAAAACTGTTTTTT. Residues: CASSPHPATGTNEKLFF. The chain employs TRBV5-4 and TRBJ1-4; TRBD1 might be the D (6 bases). Germline CDR1 and CDR2: SGHNT and YYREEE (reference sequence). Between the trimmed V and J ends, which lost 4 bases and 2 bases, there was a span of 18 bases. This CDR3 region has 17 residues. Filled out from reference TRBV5-4 and TRBJ1-4, the complete variable domain reads ETGVTQSPTHLIKTRGQQVTLRCSSQSGHNTVSWYQQALGQGPQFIFQYYREEENGRGNFPPRFSGLQFPNYSSELNVNALELDDSALYLCASSPHPATGTNEKLFFGSGTQLSVL.

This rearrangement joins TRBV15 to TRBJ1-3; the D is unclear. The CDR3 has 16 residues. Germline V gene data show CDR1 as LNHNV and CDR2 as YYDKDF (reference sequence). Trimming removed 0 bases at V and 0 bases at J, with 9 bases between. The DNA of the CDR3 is TGTGCCACCAGCAGAGACCTCATGAGCTCTGGAAACACCATATATTTT. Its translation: CATSRDLMSSGNTIYF.

The CDR3 protein is CASSLSLAYEQYF. Written as DNA, the CDR3 is TGCGCCAGCAGCTTGTCGCTAGCTTACGAGCAGTACTTC. This rearrangement joins TRBV5-1 to TRBJ2-7; the D gene is possibly TRBD2 (5 bases). Germline V gene data show CDR1 as SGHRS and CDR2 as YFSETQ. The germline V and J ends were trimmed by 1 base and 4 bases, with 9 bases remaining between them. The CDR3 covers 13 residues.

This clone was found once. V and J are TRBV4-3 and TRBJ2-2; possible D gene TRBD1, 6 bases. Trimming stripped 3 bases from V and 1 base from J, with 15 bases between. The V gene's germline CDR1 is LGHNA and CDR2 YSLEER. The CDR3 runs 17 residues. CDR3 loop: CASSHPRQGRNTGELFF. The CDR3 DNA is TGCGCCAGCAGCCACCCACGGCAGGGGAGGAACACCGGGGAGCTGTTTTTT.

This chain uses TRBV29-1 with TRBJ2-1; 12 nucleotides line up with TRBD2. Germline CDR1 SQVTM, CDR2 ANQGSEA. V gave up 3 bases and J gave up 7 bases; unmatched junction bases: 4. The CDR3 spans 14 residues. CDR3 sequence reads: CSVDLAGGSNEQFF. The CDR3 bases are TGCAGCGTTGACCTAGCGGGAGGGTCTAATGAGCAGTTCTTC.

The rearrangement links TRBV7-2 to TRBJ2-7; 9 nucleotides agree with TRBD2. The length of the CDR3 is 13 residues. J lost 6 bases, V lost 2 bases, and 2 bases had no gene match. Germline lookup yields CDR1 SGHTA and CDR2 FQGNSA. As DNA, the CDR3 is TGTGCCAGCAGCTTACGGCGGGAGGGCGAGCAGTACTTC. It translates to CASSLRREGEQYF. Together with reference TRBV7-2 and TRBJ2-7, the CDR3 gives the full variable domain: GAGVSQSPSNKVTEKGKDVELRCDPISGHTALYWYRQSLGQGLEFLIYFQGNSAPDKSGLPSDRFSAERTGGSVSTLTIQRTQQEDSAVYLCASSLRREGEQYFGPGTRLTVT.